These T cell receptor beta chains were read from a single sample in a study of CD8 T cells in ankylosing spondylitis. From the 5' RACE reads, TCRdb called clonotypes with MiXCR, one entry per CDR3 protein. Counted here are under 300,000 distinct CDR3 sequences, over 15% occurring once; the ten biggest clones make up roughly a third. What was sequenced was blood, either unsorted or a sorted T cell fraction (not recorded which). The receptors were gathered from a male donor with ankylosing spondylitis or in good health (not recorded which). Each CDR3 is given with its conserved first and last residue. Each record gives: J gene, V gene, clone size, CDR3 protein. Not all rows give a size; the values are once, few, many and, for expanded clones, a class.

J: TRBJ2-3
V: TRBV5-1
size: NA
CDR3: CASSFAGRSTDTQYF

J: TRBJ2-7
V: TRBV7-8
size: few
CDR3: CASSLWAGGSYEQYF

J: TRBJ2-7
V: TRBV10-3
size: many
CDR3: CATTSGSYEQYF

J: TRBJ2-1
V: TRBV3-1
size: many
CDR3: CASSQEYRLNNEQFF

J: TRBJ2-3
V: TRBV25-1
size: NA
CDR3: CASSEGSGVGTDTQYF

J: TRBJ2-3
V: TRBV7-2
size: few
CDR3: CASSSRQEPDTQYF

J: TRBJ1-1
V: TRBV30
size: few
CDR3: CAWLGGGTEAFF

J: TRBJ2-3
V: TRBV10-3
size: NA
CDR3: CAISDPSGSGDTQYF

J: TRBJ2-3
V: TRBV29-1
size: NA
CDR3: CSVLTGDSLTDTQYF

J: TRBJ2-1
V: TRBV7-9
size: few
CDR3: CASSLRETGAHPEQFF

J: TRBJ2-7
V: TRBV5-1
size: NA
CDR3: CASSGEQGTYEQYF

J: TRBJ1-5
V: TRBV5-5
size: many
CDR3: CASSLVIGANQPQHF

J: TRBJ2-1
V: TRBV6-1
size: few
CDR3: CASSEGLAGVRYEQFF

J: TRBJ2-2
V: TRBV12-3/TRBV12-4
size: few
CDR3: CASSFPFGAGELFF

J: TRBJ2-1
V: TRBV6-2/TRBV6-3
size: NA
CDR3: CASSPRRNIYNEQFF

J: TRBJ2-1
V: TRBV7-9
size: NA
CDR3: CASRAGQDWYNEQFF

J: TRBJ2-3
V: TRBV7-9
size: many
CDR3: CASSPTPSGRTDTQYF

J: TRBJ2-7
V: TRBV20-1
size: few
CDR3: CSAREVTGGYEQCF

J: TRBJ2-2
V: TRBV28
size: NA
CDR3: CASSFIRDWGTGELFF

J: TRBJ1-1
V: TRBV4-2
size: NA
CDR3: CASSQDLRQNTEAFF

J: TRBJ2-7
V: TRBV18
size: NA
CDR3: CASSPPAQGVLHEQYF

J: TRBJ1-6
V: TRBV4-1
size: NA
CDR3: CASSQVTSSYNSPLHF

J: TRBJ2-4
V: TRBV12-3/TRBV12-4
size: NA
CDR3: CASSRGTGPRNIQYF

J: TRBJ1-2
V: TRBV20-1
size: NA
CDR3: CSASAGNGYTF

J: TRBJ1-3
V: TRBV29-1
size: few
CDR3: CSALQASSGNTIYF

J: TRBJ1-5
V: TRBV4-1
size: NA
CDR3: CASSHPQGTHSNQPQHF

J: TRBJ2-1
V: TRBV7-9
size: few
CDR3: CASSSPAGGNEQFF

J: TRBJ2-7
V: TRBV27
size: NA
CDR3: CASSRHREYEQYF

J: TRBJ2-1
V: TRBV11-2
size: few
CDR3: CASSSRLVPYNEQFF

J: TRBJ2-2
V: TRBV24-1
size: NA
CDR3: CATSTQTGLDTGELFF

J: TRBJ2-1
V: TRBV7-9
size: NA
CDR3: CASSSAVGPHNEQFF

J: TRBJ2-1
V: TRBV6-1
size: few
CDR3: CASNGAYNEQFF

J: TRBJ2-3
V: TRBV12-3/TRBV12-4
size: NA
CDR3: CASSIGTASTDTQYF

J: TRBJ2-1
V: TRBV4-2
size: many
CDR3: CASSPWTSGTTYNEQFF

J: TRBJ2-5
V: TRBV3-1
size: NA
CDR3: CASSQDLNRGETQYF

J: TRBJ2-5
V: TRBV7-2
size: NA
CDR3: CASSLVSGIEETQYF

J: TRBJ2-1
V: TRBV4-2
size: NA
CDR3: CASSQEWGSEQFF

J: TRBJ2-5
V: TRBV9
size: NA
CDR3: CASSVWDNQETQYF

J: TRBJ2-5
V: TRBV11-2
size: many
CDR3: CASSLEVAGTLLVTQYF

J: TRBJ2-5
V: TRBV11-2
size: few
CDR3: CASSHRDSFQETQYF

J: TRBJ1-2
V: TRBV4-3
size: many
CDR3: CASSQGAAGGYGYTF

J: TRBJ1-1
V: TRBV27
size: few
CDR3: CASKNQRFAEAFF

J: TRBJ1-2
V: TRBV29-1
size: NA
CDR3: CSVRGLGGYTF

J: TRBJ2-1
V: TRBV6-5
size: many
CDR3: CASSYSGSQYNEQFF

J: TRBJ1-1
V: TRBV7-3
size: NA
CDR3: CASSPTGMDTEAFF

J: TRBJ2-2
V: TRBV4-2
size: few
CDR3: CASSQVIAGVGTANTGELFF

J: TRBJ1-1
V: TRBV3-1
size: NA
CDR3: CAAVPRGGTEAFF

J: TRBJ2-1
V: TRBV3-1
size: few
CDR3: CASSQDASRLPYNEQFF

J: TRBJ2-7
V: TRBV25-1
size: many
CDR3: CASSEWDSSYEQYF

J: TRBJ2-1
V: TRBV29-1
size: few
CDR3: CSVEDSSSGRAVNEQFF

J: TRBJ2-1
V: TRBV4-1
size: many
CDR3: CASSPLENAVRNEQFF

J: TRBJ2-1
V: TRBV5-6
size: NA
CDR3: CASSPGPNNEQFF

J: TRBJ2-1
V: TRBV12-3/TRBV12-4
size: NA
CDR3: CASSPSIEQFF

J: TRBJ2-7
V: TRBV6-9
size: few
CDR3: CASSQGYRGRNEQYF

J: TRBJ2-4
V: TRBV4-2
size: few
CDR3: CASSPLAGTDIQYF

J: TRBJ2-2
V: TRBV7-3
size: many
CDR3: CASSSRSTGELFF

J: TRBJ2-2
V: TRBV29-1
size: NA
CDR3: CSGSGGTGELFF

J: TRBJ2-7
V: TRBV6-2/TRBV6-3
size: NA
CDR3: CASSYPGTGSYEQYF

J: TRBJ2-7
V: TRBV20-1
size: few
CDR3: CSAPRRDEQYF

J: TRBJ2-1
V: TRBV5-6
size: NA
CDR3: CASSWGTSGGLNEQFF